The 18 T cell receptor beta chains below were found in one sample sequenced in a study of cytomegalovirus exposure and HLA in healthy donors. The PCR made use of 60 Vbeta and 13 Jbeta primers. The table came from immunoSEQ multiplex PCR; TCRdb's copy has only in-frame clones and leaves some out. Its listing shows 100,000 to 150,000 clones. Source material: PBMCs. Receptors originate from a man aged 18 to 30 in good health and CMV-seronegative.

This chain joins TRBV7-8 and TRBJ2-7; D is uncertain. The CDR3 totals 12 residues. CDR1 and CDR2 (germline): SGHVS, FQNEAQ. Trimming pared 6 bases from V and 4 bases from J, leaving 10 bases between. The CDR3 bases are TGTGCCAGCAGTCATAACCAGTACGAGCAGTACTTC. Translated, it gives CASSHNQYEQYF.

The chain is built from TRBV5-1 and TRBJ2-1; D is possibly TRBD1 (5 bases). Trimming stripped 0 bases from V and 0 bases from J, with 7 bases between. The germline CDR1 and CDR2 sequences are SGHRS and YFSETQ. This CDR3 comprises 15 residues. CDR3 bases: TGCGCCAGCAGCTTGGAGGGGAACTCCTACAATGAGCAGTTCTTC. Protein product: CASSLEGNSYNEQFF.

This chain links TRBV2 with TRBJ2-4; 7 positions match TRBD2. V lost 5 bases and J lost 5; bases outside the gene matches: 9. Germline CDR1 and CDR2: SNHLY and FYNNEI. This CDR3 spans 15 amino acids. The CDR3 coding sequence is TGTGCCAGCAGTCCCATTCTGGCGGGAGAAAACATTCAGTACTTC. Its protein is CASSPILAGENIQYF.

The chain joins TRBV7-2 to TRBJ2-1; 15 nucleotides align to TRBD2. Germline V gene data show CDR1 as SGHTA and CDR2 as FQGNSA. There are 18 residues in the CDR3. Trimming cost V 1 base and J 4 bases; bases outside gene matches: 5. The CDR3 coding sequence is TGTGCCAGCAGCTTAGTAGGGACTAGCGGGGGGATTTACAATGAGCAGTTCTTC. This sequence encodes CASSLVGTSGGIYNEQFF.

Written as DNA, the CDR3 is TGCGCCAGCAGCCAAGACTTATCCTATCAGCCCCAGCATTTT. Its translation is CASSQDLSYQPQHF. The chain joins TRBV4-1 to TRBJ1-5, with D uncertain. The germline gives CDR1 MGHRA, CDR2 YSYEKL. The V gene lost 0 bases and the J gene lost 5 bases, with 8 bases spanning the gap. This CDR3 is 14 amino acids long.

The chain employs TRBV7-9 and TRBJ1-1; 10 positions match TRBD1. V was pared by 4 bases and J by 1 base, with 6 bases of the junction left unmatched. The germline V gene encodes CDR1 SEHNR and CDR2 FQNEAQ (reference sequence). The CDR3 length is 16 residues. CDR3 DNA sequence: TGTGCCAGCAGCTCCAGCCGGGACAGGGGGAACACTGAAGCTTTCTTT. It codes for CASSSSRDRGNTEAFF.

V is TRBV7-6 and J is TRBJ2-1, with 7 nucleotides matching TRBD2. CDR3 length equals 15 residues. After removal of 5 bases from V and 6 bases from J, the junction contained 10 bases not matched to a gene. Germline loops: CDR1 SGHVS, CDR2 FNYEAQ. CDR3 DNA sequence: TGTGCCAGCAGCCCCGCAGCGGGAAGCTTCAATGAGCAGTTCTTC. Its protein product is CASSPAAGSFNEQFF.

The chain links TRBV30 to TRBJ2-7; 8 bases fit TRBD1. CDR1 and CDR2 (germline): GTSNPN, SVGIG (reference sequence). The CDR3 runs 14 residues. The V segment lost 3 bases and the J segment 3 bases; nucleotides outside the gene matches: 7. The CDR3 DNA follows: TGTGCCTGGAGGGAGACAGGGGACTTCTACGAGCAGTACTTC. This translates into CAWRETGDFYEQYF. Complete variable domain (other parts from reference TRBV30 and TRBJ2-7): SQTIHQWPATLVQPVGSPLSLECTVEGTSNPNLYWYRQAAGRGLQLLFYSVGIGQISSEVPQNLSASRPQDRQFILSSKKLLLSDSGFYLCAWRETGDFYEQYFGPGTRLTVT.

V gene TRBV30 combines with J gene TRBJ1-4, with 7 positions matching TRBD1. Germline trimming cut 5 bases from V and 4 bases from J; bases unmatched to any gene: 7. CDR1 is GTSNPN and CDR2 is SVGIG in the germline V gene (reference sequence). The CDR3 sequence is 14 residues long. The CDR3 spells CAWAGQSFNEKLFF. The CDR3 DNA is TGTGCCTGGGCGGGACAGAGCTTTAATGAAAAACTGTTTTTT.

The chain has TRBV7-9 and TRBJ1-1; a possible D gene is TRBD1 (5 bases). This CDR3 has 14 amino acids. V lost 7 bases to trimming and J lost 0 bases, with 12 bases between them. The germline V gene encodes CDR1 SEHNR and CDR2 FQNEAQ (reference sequence). CDR3 loop: CASINQGLNTEAFF. CDR3 coding DNA: TGTGCCAGCATCAATCAGGGCCTGAACACTGAAGCTTTCTTT.

This chain links TRBV6-5 with TRBJ1-1; D ambiguous. Trimming removed 2 bases from V and 1 base from J, with 11 bases in between. From germline, CDR1 is MNHEY and CDR2 SVGAGI. The CDR3 is 15 amino acids. CDR3 in amino acids: CASSYLPISNTEAFF. CDR3 coding DNA: TGTGCCAGCAGTTACCTTCCTATATCGAACACTGAAGCTTTCTTT.

CDR3 sequence: CASSTDLLGQGRYGYTF. The CDR3 DNA is TGTGCCAGCAGCACCGATCTTTTGGGACAGGGGAGATATGGCTACACCTTC. The chain links TRBV7-9 to TRBJ1-2; 10 bases match TRBD1. The CDR3 has 17 residues. Germline trimming cut 5 bases from V and 5 bases from J; bases unmatched to any gene: 14. Per the germline V gene, CDR1 is SEHNR and CDR2 is FQNEAQ (reference sequence).

This sequence joins TRBV2 and TRBJ2-1, with TRBD2 matching over 8 bases. The germline V gene encodes CDR1 SNHLY and CDR2 FYNNEI. The J segment lost 10 bases and the V segment lost 4 bases, leaving 9 bases of the junction unmatched. The CDR3 runs 14 residues. CDR3 DNA sequence: TGTGCCAGCAGTGCCTTGCGGGAGGTTGGGGAGCAGTTCTTC. Its protein product is CASSALREVGEQFF. The whole variable domain, remainder taken from reference TRBV2 and TRBJ2-1, is EPEVTQTPSHQVTQMGQEVILRCVPISNHLYFYWYRQILGQKVEFLVSFYNNEISEKSEIFDDQFSVERPDGSNFTLKIRSTKLEDSAMYFCASSALREVGEQFFGPGTRLTVL.

J is TRBJ2-6 and V is TRBV30, with D perhaps TRBD1 (6 bases). Per germline, CDR1 GTSNPN and CDR2 SVGIG (reference sequence). V gave up 1 base and J gave up 4 bases, with 14 bases separating them. This CDR3 region has 16 residues. CDR3 sequence reads: CAWSGGRRAGANVLTF. CDR3 in DNA: TGTGCCTGGAGTGGGGGGCGTAGGGCCGGGGCCAACGTCCTGACTTTC.

The CDR3 is CASSPGGGSNYGYTF. The CDR3 nucleotides read TGCGCCAGCAGCCCCGGGGGCGGGAGTAACTATGGCTACACCTTC. The V call is TRBV5-1, the J call TRBJ1-2, with a possible D match to TRBD1 (6 bases). Trimming removed 4 bases from V and 1 base from J, with 14 bases in between. The CDR3 spans 15 residues. Germline loops: CDR1 SGHRS, CDR2 YFSETQ. Full variable domain (missing parts from reference TRBV5-1 and TRBJ1-2): KAGVTQTPRYLIKTRGQQVTLSCSPISGHRSVSWYQQTPGQGLQFLFEYFSETQRNKGNFPGRFSGRQFSNSRSEMNVSTLELGDSALYLCASSPGGGSNYGYTFGSGTRLTVV.

This sequence joins TRBV5-8 and TRBJ2-7; D is undetermined. The CDR3 covers 13 residues. V lost 3 bases and J lost 6, with 13 bases in between. Germline CDR1 SGHTS, CDR2 YDEGEE. CDR3 DNA: TGTGCCAGCAGCTCCTGCATTCAGTGCGAGCAGTACTTC. This translates into CASSSCIQCEQYF.

The chain couples TRBV9 to TRBJ2-7; the D gene is possibly TRBD2 (6 bases). V lost 3 bases and J 6 bases, leaving 10 bases between the germline ends. Germline lookup yields CDR1 SGDLS and CDR2 YYNGEE. The CDR3 is 12 amino acids. The CDR3, as DNA: TGTGCCAGCAGCGCCCACGGGGGCGAGCAGTACTTC. This translates into CASSAHGGEQYF. The variable domain in full, with the rest retrieved from reference TRBV9 and TRBJ2-7, is DSGVTQTPKHLITATGQRVTLRCSPRSGDLSVYWYQQSLDQGLQFLIQYYNGEERAKGNILERFSAQQFPDLHSELNLSSLELGDSALYFCASSAHGGEQYFGPGTRLTVT.

The chain uses TRBV6-5 and TRBJ1-1; no clear D. The V and J ends lost 0 bases and 2 bases respectively, with 10 bases between them. The CDR3 runs 15 residues. Germline loops: CDR1 MNHEY, CDR2 SVGAGI. CDR3 DNA sequence: TGTGCCAGCAGTTACTCGAGAGTATATAACACTGAAGCTTTCTTT. Its protein is CASSYSRVYNTEAFF.